A selection of T cell receptor beta chains follows, all from one sample in a study of cytomegalovirus exposure and HLA in healthy donors. Generated by immunoSEQ multiplex PCR, the TCRdb table keeps only in-frame clones and is missing some. In all, the sample yields some 200,000 clones. Specimen: PBMCs. The receptors come from a girl aged 2-10 years in good health and CMV-seropositive. The CDR3 runs from the conserved cysteine through the conserved F or W. D genes are given only for firm matches.

>TRBJ1-2|TRBV27|TRBD1
TGTGCCAGCAGCCGGACAGGCCCCCCTGGCTACACCTTC
CASSRTGPPGYTF
>TRBJ1-1|TRBV28|.
TGTGCCAGCAGCAAATGGGCCGACAGGCTAAACACTGAAGCTTTCTTT
CASSKWADRLNTEAFF
>TRBJ2-3|TRBV19|TRBD1
TGTGCCAGTAGTCCGAGACAGGGTTTTGGCACAGATACGCAGTATTTT
CASSPRQGFGTDTQYF
>TRBJ2-7|TRBV27|.
TGTGCCAGCAGTTTATCGCGGGCTATCAACGAGCAGTACTTC
CASSLSRAINEQYF
>TRBJ2-5|TRBV25-1|TRBD2
TGTGCCAGCAGTGAAACTAGCGGGAGAAGGGAGACCCAGTACTTC
CASSETSGRRETQYF
>TRBJ2-3|TRBV5-4|TRBD2
TGTGCCAGCAGCTTATCGGGACTAGCGGCAGATACGCAGTATTTT
CASSLSGLAADTQYF
>TRBJ1-2|TRBV5-6|TRBD1
TGTGCCAGCAGCGGACAGGGAATTAAAGGCTACACCTTC
CASSGQGIKGYTF
>TRBJ1-5|TRBV2|TRBD1
TGTGCCAGCCACCGGGACAGGGGGTCGAGCAATCAGCCCCAGCATTTT
CASHRDRGSSNQPQHF
>TRBJ1-1|TRBV7-9|TRBD1
TGTGCCAGCAGGGGGACAGGGGACACTGAAGCTTTCTTT
CASRGTGDTEAFF
>TRBJ2-3|TRBV10-3|TRBD2
TGTGCCATCAGTGAGTCTGCGGGAGGAGATACGCAGTATTTT
CAISESAGGDTQYF
>TRBJ2-5|TRBV2|.
TGTGCCAGCAGTGGGGGGGGCGATGGGACCCAGTACTTC
CASSGGGDGTQYF
>TRBJ2-1|TRBV9|.
TGTGCCAGCAGCGACCGGGAGTCTTCCTACAATGAGCAGTTCTTC
CASSDRESSYNEQFF
>TRBJ2-1|TRBV19|.
TGTGCCAGTAGTACTCGGGAAGCCTACAATGAGCAGTTCTTC
CASSTREAYNEQFF
>TRBJ2-7|TRBV15|TRBD2
TGTGCCACCAGCTCGAGACTAGCCCCCTACGAGCAGTACTTC
CATSSRLAPYEQYF
>TRBJ1-4|TRBV30|.
TGTGCCTGGAGTGTACGGTTCAGGGATGAAAAACTGTTTTTT
CAWSVRFRDEKLFF
>TRBJ2-5|TRBV18|.
TGTGCCAGCTCACCGGGAGTCCCAGAGACCCAGTACTTC
CASSPGVPETQYF
>TRBJ2-7|TRBV10-2|TRBD2
TGCGCCAGCGCCAGGAGCGGGAGGGCCCAAGAGCAGTACTTC
CASARSGRAQEQYF
>TRBJ2-7|TRBV6-1|.
TGTGCCAGCAGTGTAGGCTTACAGAGTCTGTACTTC
CASSVGLQSLYF
>TRBJ2-5|TRBV9|.
TGTGCCAGCAGCGTGAGTAGCCTCAACACGTGGGAGACCCAGTACTTC
CASSVSSLNTWETQYF
>TRBJ1-1|TRBV2|TRBD1
TGTGCCAGCAGTATACAGGGGGGCACTGAAGCTTTCTTT
CASSIQGGTEAFF
>TRBJ2-5|TRBV5-1|TRBD2
TGCGCCAGCAGCGGCGGACTAGCGGGAGGAGAGACCCAGTACTTC
CASSGGLAGGETQYF
>TRBJ2-7|TRBV10-2|TRBD2
TGCGCCTCCCACGCGGGTAGCGGGAGGCTCCTCTACGAGCAGTACTTC
CASHAGSGRLLYEQYF
>TRBJ2-5|TRBV6-6|TRBD2
TGTGCCAGCAGCCCGCCCAGAGCGGGAGGGGAGACCCAGTACTTC
CASSPPRAGGETQYF
>TRBJ2-7|TRBV27|.
TGTGCCAGCAGGGGAGCTCCGGGCTCCTACGAGCAGTACTTC
CASRGAPGSYEQYF
>TRBJ2-5|TRBV29-1|.
TGCAGCGTTTGGGGGGAAGAGACCCAGTACTTC
CSVWGEETQYF
>TRBJ1-1|TRBV19|TRBD1
TGTGCCGCAGGAAAACAGGGGATTGACACTGAAGCTTTCTTT
CAAGKQGIDTEAFF
>TRBJ1-2|TRBV27|TRBD1
TGTGCCAGCAGGCTTCGACAGGGGGCACATTATGGCTACACCTTC
CASRLRQGAHYGYTF
>TRBJ2-1|TRBV28|TRBD2
TGTGCCAGCAGTGCCGCCCCGGGACTAGCGGGAGCAATCTACAATGAGCAGTTCTTC
CASSAAPGLAGAIYNEQFF
>TRBJ1-6|TRBV30|.
TGTGCCTGGAGTGTTGGTGGGGGGAATGTTGGGTCATCCCTCCACTTT
CAWSVGGGNVGSSLHF
>TRBJ2-7|TRBV7-2|TRBD2
TGTGCCAGCAGCTTAGTGGTGGGCGGGAGCCCACCTCACGAGCAGTACTTC
CASSLVVGGSPPHEQYF
>TRBJ2-7|TRBV6-5|.
TGTGCCAGCAGTCCGGCGGGACAGCTATCCTACGAGCAGTACTTC
CASSPAGQLSYEQYF
>TRBJ2-7|TRBV9|.
TGTGCCAGCAGCGTAACTACAGGGAGCGACGAGCAGTACTTC
CASSVTTGSDEQYF
>TRBJ1-2|TRBV28|.
TGTGCCAGCAGTCCGGGGACACTTATCGACTATGGCTACACCTTC
CASSPGTLIDYGYTF
>TRBJ1-2|TRBV19|TRBD1
TGTGCCAGTAGTCCCTCACAGGGGGAGACTTATGGCTACACCTTC
CASSPSQGETYGYTF
>TRBJ2-1|TRBV15|.
TGTGCCACCAGCAGAGAGCGTTACCCCTCCTACAATGAGCAGTTCTTC
CATSRERYPSYNEQFF
>TRBJ1-5|TRBV18|TRBD1
TGTGCCAGCTCACCTGTCACAGGGGACAATCAGCCCCAGCATTTT
CASSPVTGDNQPQHF
>TRBJ1-5|TRBV28|TRBD1
TGTGCCAGCAGTTTATGGCGGGGACAGGGAAGCAATCAGCCCCAGCATTTT
CASSLWRGQGSNQPQHF
>TRBJ1-5|TRBV6-1|TRBD1
TGTGCCAGTGACAGGGGGCGGGGGCCCCAGCATTTT
CASDRGRGPQHF
>TRBJ1-2|TRBV5-1|TRBD1
TGCGCCAGCAGCTTGGGACAGGGCATGGTCTATGGCTACACCTTC
CASSLGQGMVYGYTF
>TRBJ2-7|TRBV5-4|.
TGTGCCAGCAGCTCGGTTACTTACGGGGTCTACGAGCAGTACTTC
CASSSVTYGVYEQYF
>TRBJ2-3|TRBV12-1|.
TGTGCCAGCAGCCTAGTCCGGGACTACTTTCACACAGATACGCAGTATTTT
CASSLVRDYFHTDTQYF
>TRBJ2-3|TRBV2|.
TGTGCCAGCAGTGACTATGTCAACACAGATACGCAGTATTTT
CASSDYVNTDTQYF
>TRBJ2-1|TRBV6-1|TRBD2
TGTGCCAGCAGTGATACCATATTGGCGGGAGGGTCCCATGAGCAGTTCTTC
CASSDTILAGGSHEQFF
>TRBJ2-1|TRBV28|.
TGTGCCAGCAATGGAGGGGGCGCATCCTACAATGAGCAGTTCTTC
CASNGGGASYNEQFF
>TRBJ2-3|TRBV27|TRBD1
TGTGCCAGCAGGTGGGACAGAACTAGCACAGATACGCAGTATTTT
CASRWDRTSTDTQYF
>TRBJ2-3|TRBV30|.
TGTGCCTGGACTTTCACGGGAAGCACAGATACGCAGTATTTT
CAWTFTGSTDTQYF
>TRBJ1-1|TRBV28|TRBD1
TGTGCCAGCAGTTTTGACAGGGGGGGGAACACTGAAGCTTTCTTT
CASSFDRGGNTEAFF
>TRBJ1-1|TRBV7-9|TRBD1
TGTGCCAGCAGCCCCGGACAGGGGGCGGGCACTGAAGCTTTCTTT
CASSPGQGAGTEAFF
>TRBJ2-7|TRBV13|TRBD2
TGTGCCAGCAGCTTAGGGGCGTCTAGCGGGAGCACGGCTTACGAGCAGTACTTC
CASSLGASSGSTAYEQYF
>TRBJ2-3|TRBV19|.
TGTGCCAGTAAGAGAGTCGGTAGCACAGATACGCAGTATTTT
CASKRVGSTDTQYF
>TRBJ2-7|TRBV9|TRBD1
TGTGCCAGCAGCGTTGGACAGGGCTACTCCTACGAGCAGTACTTC
CASSVGQGYSYEQYF
>TRBJ1-2|TRBV7-9|.
TGTGCCAGCAGCTCGGCCAGGGCTGGTGGCTACACCTTC
CASSSARAGGYTF
>TRBJ2-7|TRBV10-3|.
TGTGCCATCAGTGGGGGGGATGGACCTCGGAGCTCCTACGAGCAGTACTTC
CAISGGDGPRSSYEQYF